Included here is one TCR beta chain sequence, with context. Its antigen has not been determined. Base qualities were left out, and no much larger clone turns up one base away. The immunoSEQ Assay, a bias-controlled multiplex PCR, was used to amplify TCRbeta CDR3 regions from genomic DNA. The original pipeline was this. Nucleated cell counts per sample were estimated from amplification of reference gene primers within the assay. To quantify the absolute abundance of each unique TCRbeta CDR3 rearrangement, sequence reads were collapsed and filtered. For each sample, productive Simpson clonality was calculated as the square root of Simpson's diversity index across productive rearrangements. Sourced from immuneACCESS, this table was stored by TCRdb with only in-frame sequences that have V and J called. A share of the clones is absent; for the studies checked, an unresolved V gene accounts for under half, and the remainder has no known explanation. V and J calls plus clone size are reproduced from that table; the DNA served to infer D and trimming. Present in this sample are about 310,000 clones, around 90% of which were seen just once. Jointly, the top ten make up 1% of the sample.

The sample originates from a study of blood T cell repertoires in COVID-19 (dated by TCRdb to the early 2020s). Concerning the study at large: Samples from collaborators originated in the United States, Italy and Spain and spanned both the acute and convalescent phases of COVID-19. The prospective study material was composed of cDNA or gDNA derived from T cells, B-cell-depleted T cells, or PBMCs. Subjects who had been exposed to COVID-19, were actively infected with it, or had recovered from it provided the deeply sampled blood TCRbeta repertoires that made up the dataset. The repertoires were released in a freely available public database intended as a resource for research on the immune response to SARS-CoV-2. Samples came from the ongoing ImmuneRACE study (first 160 participants) plus 1,254 subjects from 6 global collaborators. Nearly every sample came with metadata listing a de-identified subject ID, COVID-19 status, age in years and sex. HLA class I and class II types, where available, came from metadata supplied by the sample provider rather than from assay-based typing.

Each collaborating institution followed its own protocols to collect whole blood in K2EDTA tubes. For TCRbeta analysis, collaborators shipped samples in one of three forms: frozen whole blood, isolated PBMCs, or DNA extracted from either of those sample types. Results and caveats for the whole study, not just this receptor: The amount of clinical and demographic metadata varied by source and participant and was provided uncurated.

The germline ends are 10 bases apart after V is trimmed by 3 bases and J by 3 bases. The CDR3 holds 14 amino acids from the cysteine to the phenylalanine. The CDR3 DNA has 42 bases and is translated from base 1. CDR1 and CDR2 were assigned from the germline V gene as SGHRS and YFSETQ. The specimen was peripheral blood. The sequence links TRBV5-1 to TRBJ2-4; the D gene is possibly TRBD1, with 5 bases matching. This TCR was recovered from a middle-aged man with active or convalescent COVID-19. The CDR3 is CASSSGQDKNIQYF. The bases are TGCGCCAGCAGCTCTGGACAAGACAAAAACATTCAGTACTTC. The entire variable domain, with the stretches around the CDR3 drawn from the reference TRBV5-1 and TRBJ2-4 proteins, is KAGVTQTPRYLIKTRGQQVTLSCSPISGHRSVSWYQQTPGQGLQFLFEYFSETQRNKGNFPGRFSGRQFSNSRSEMNVSTLELGDSALYLCASSSGQDKNIQYFGAGTRLSVL.